This entry is about one T cell receptor (beta chain). Its antigen is as yet unknown. This entry is derived from a study of T cell responses to AZD1222 COVID-19 vaccine. Background on the study: Pooled in the analysis were second doses at about 4 or about 12 weeks.

Regarding the study as a whole: Most donors were white British, females outnumbered males, and clonal diversity was possibly underestimated. Two AZD1222 administrations were followed by greater Spike-specific TCR breadth and depth.

Germline trimming cut 6 bases from V and 2 bases from J; bases unmatched to any gene: 12. This CDR3 has 16 amino acids. Germline CDR1 reads LNHDA; CDR2 reads SQIVND (reference sequence). Sequencing was performed with immunoSEQ multiplex PCR; in TCRdb, only in-frame clones are kept and a portion is missing. The sample has about 57,000 clones; roughly 87% are singletons. Here the sequenced sample was peripheral blood, taken on day 0 of AZD1222 vaccination. The rearrangement uses TRBV19 and TRBJ2-5; 7 bases agree with TRBD1. The receptor was isolated from an adult in good health. Written as DNA, the CDR3 is TGTGCCAGTAGCCATGGGGACAGCGACTGGCAAGAGACCCAGTACTTC. This gives the protein CASSHGDSDWQETQYF.